Detailed here is one T cell receptor beta chain. The record originates from a study of blood T cell repertoires in COVID-19. Across the study: The origin of the acute and convalescent COVID-19 samples was the United States, Italy and Spain.

Germline V gives CDR1 SGHNT, CDR2 YYREEE (reference sequence). The trim removed 4 bases at V and 8 bases at J, leaving 3 bases unmatched. The CDR3 covers 14 residues. Per the study methods: Nucleated cell number was recorded as an estimate derived from reference gene primer amplification. Generated by immunoSEQ multiplex PCR, the TCRdb table keeps only in-frame clones and is missing some. The V and J calls and clone size are taken from that table; D and trimming were inferred from the DNA. Seen here are fewer than 350,000 clones, almost 85% observed once, and the top ten hold roughly 7.8%. The clonotype was recovered from a human donor in a cohort sampled during active COVID-19. V gene TRBV5-4 combines with J gene TRBJ1-6, with TRBD1 matching 10 bases. The sample was peripheral blood. The CDR3 sequence is CASSVDRGYSPLHF. CDR3 DNA sequence: TGTGCCAGCAGCGTGGACAGGGGGTATTCACCCCTCCACTTT.